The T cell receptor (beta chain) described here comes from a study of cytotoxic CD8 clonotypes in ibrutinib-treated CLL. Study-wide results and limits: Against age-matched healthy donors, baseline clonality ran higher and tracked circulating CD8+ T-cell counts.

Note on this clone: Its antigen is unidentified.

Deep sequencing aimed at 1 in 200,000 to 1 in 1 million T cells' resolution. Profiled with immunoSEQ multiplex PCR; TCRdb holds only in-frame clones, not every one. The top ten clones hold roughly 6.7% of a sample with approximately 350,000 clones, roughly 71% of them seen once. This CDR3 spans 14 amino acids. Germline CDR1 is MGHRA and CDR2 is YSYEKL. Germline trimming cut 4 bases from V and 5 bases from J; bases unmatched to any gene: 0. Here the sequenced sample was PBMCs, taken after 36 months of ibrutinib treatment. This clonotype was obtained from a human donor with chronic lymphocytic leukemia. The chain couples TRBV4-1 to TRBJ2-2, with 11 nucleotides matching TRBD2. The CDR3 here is CASSRTSGTGELFF. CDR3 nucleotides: TGCGCCAGCAGCCGGACTAGCGGGACCGGGGAGCTGTTTTTT.